This T cell receptor beta chain was profiled in a study of CD8 T cells in Susac syndrome. Random hexamers served to reverse transcribe roughly 0.5 to 1 ug RNA. Coverage of TCR beta CDR3 amplification by immunoSEQ multiplex PCR extended to 54 Vbeta and 13 Jbeta. From the immunoSEQ multiplex PCR reads, TCRdb called clonotypes with MiXCR, one entry per CDR3 protein. The table includes about 400,000 distinct CDR3 sequences, roughly 85% detected once. This CDR3 is 14 amino acids long. The V gene's germline CDR1 is MDHEN and CDR2 SYDVKM. The V gene lost 7 bases and the J gene lost 3 bases, with 15 bases spanning the gap. From blood CD8+ and CD4+ T cells, TCR beta sequences were generated. The multiple sclerosis control cohort comprised treatment-naive individuals presenting with stable or active relapsing-remitting disease.

This TCR derives from a human donor with multiple sclerosis. The gene calls are TRBV28 and TRBJ1-1; tentative D call: TRBD1 (5 bases). The sequenced sample was CD8+ T cells from PBMCs. CDR3 nucleotide sequence: TGTGCCAGCAAACCGGCCGAGGGGCACACTGAAGCTTTCTTT. Translated: CASKPAEGHTEAFF.